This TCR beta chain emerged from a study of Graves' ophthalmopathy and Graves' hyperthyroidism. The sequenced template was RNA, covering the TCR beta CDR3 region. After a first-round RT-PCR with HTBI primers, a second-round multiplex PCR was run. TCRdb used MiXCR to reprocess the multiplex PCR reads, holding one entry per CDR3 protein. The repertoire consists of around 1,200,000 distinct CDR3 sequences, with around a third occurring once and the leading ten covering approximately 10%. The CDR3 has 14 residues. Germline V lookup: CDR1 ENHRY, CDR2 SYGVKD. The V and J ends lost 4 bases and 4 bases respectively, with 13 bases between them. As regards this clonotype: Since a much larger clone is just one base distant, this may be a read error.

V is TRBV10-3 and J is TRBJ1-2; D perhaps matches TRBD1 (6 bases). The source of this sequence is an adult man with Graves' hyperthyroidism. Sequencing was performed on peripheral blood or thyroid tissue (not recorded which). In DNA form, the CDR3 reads TGTGCCATCAGTGCGCAGGGGCCCACCTATGGCTACACCTTC. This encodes CAISAQGPTYGYTF.